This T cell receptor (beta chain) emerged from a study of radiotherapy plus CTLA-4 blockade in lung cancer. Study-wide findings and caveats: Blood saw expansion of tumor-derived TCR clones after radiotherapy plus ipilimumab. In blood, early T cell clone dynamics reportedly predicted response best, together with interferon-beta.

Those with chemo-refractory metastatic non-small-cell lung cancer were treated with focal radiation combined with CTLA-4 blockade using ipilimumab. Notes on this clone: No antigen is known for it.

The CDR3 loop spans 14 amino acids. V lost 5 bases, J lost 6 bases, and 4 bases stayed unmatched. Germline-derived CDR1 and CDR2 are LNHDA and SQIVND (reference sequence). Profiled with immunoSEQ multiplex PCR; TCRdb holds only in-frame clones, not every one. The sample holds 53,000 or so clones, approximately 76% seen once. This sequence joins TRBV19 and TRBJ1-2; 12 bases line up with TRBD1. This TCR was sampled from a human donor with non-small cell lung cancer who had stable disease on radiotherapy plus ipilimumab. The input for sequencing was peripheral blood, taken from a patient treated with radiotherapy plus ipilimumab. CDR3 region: CASSLGQGAHGYTF. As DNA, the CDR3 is TGTGCCAGTAGTTTGGGACAGGGGGCTCATGGCTACACCTTC.